Shown below are 18 T cell receptor beta chains from a single sample sequenced in a study of cytomegalovirus exposure and HLA in healthy donors. PCR involved 60 Vbeta and 13 Jbeta primers. Only in-frame clones appear in the TCRdb table, and some are missing; sequencing was by immunoSEQ multiplex PCR. Of 150,000 to 200,000 clones listed, around three quarters are singletons. Specimen: PBMCs. Every receptor here comes from a male donor in good health and CMV-seronegative.

The J gene is TRBJ1-2, the V gene TRBV5-1, with 7 bases identical to TRBD1. The CDR3 is 13 amino acids. Germline V gene lookup returns CDR1 SGHRS and CDR2 YFSETQ. V was clipped by 1 base and J by 5 bases; unmatched bases: 2. CDR3 loop: CASSLLGQYGYTF. CDR3 in DNA: TGCGCCAGCAGCTTGCTGGGACAGTATGGCTACACCTTC.

This chain links TRBV5-1 with TRBJ1-1, with TRBD1 as a possible D gene (5 bases). Trimming cost V 3 bases and J 2 bases, with 11 bases left between them. The CDR3 is made up of 14 amino acids. Germline V CDR1 and CDR2: SGHRS, YFSETQ. In DNA, the CDR3 is TGCGCCAGCAGCTCTGGACATCCTAACACTGAAGCTTTCTTT. Translating it yields CASSSGHPNTEAFF.

The chain has TRBV9 and TRBJ2-5, with 7 bases aligning to TRBD2. Matching the DNA end better, TRBJ2-7 makes the J call doubtful. Per the germline V gene, CDR1 is SGDLS and CDR2 is YYNGEE. This CDR3 has 14 residues. The CDR3 protein is CASSATGGSYEQYF. CDR3 sequence (DNA): TGTGCCAGCAGCGCAACGGGAGGATCCTACGAGCAGTACTTC.

The V call is TRBV15, the J call TRBJ2-7; TRBD1 agrees at 7 bases. Trimming cost V 0 bases and J 5 bases; bases outside gene matches: 7. Germline CDR1 and CDR2: LNHNV and YYDKDF (reference sequence). The CDR3 is 15 amino acids. This chain's CDR3 is CATSRDSNTGDEQYF. The CDR3 DNA is TGTGCCACCAGCAGAGACTCAAACACAGGGGACGAGCAGTACTTC.

This clone has just one count. The same CDR3 can be traced to other DNA sequences in this sample. J is TRBJ2-1 and V is TRBV11-2, with 11 nucleotides matching TRBD2. This CDR3 has 15 residues. In germline, CDR1 is SGHAT, CDR2 FQNNGV. Trimming at V came to 5 bases and at J to 7 bases, leaving 7 bases not matched to a gene. In DNA, the CDR3 is TGTGCCAGCAGCAAACTAGCGGGGGAGCTAAATGAGCAGTTCTTC. This codes for CASSKLAGELNEQFF. The entire variable domain, with the rest obtained from reference TRBV11-2 and TRBJ2-1, is as follows: EAGVAQSPRYKIIEKRQSVAFWCNPISGHATLYWYQQILGQGPKLLIQFQNNGVVDDSQLPKDRFSAERLKGVDSTLKIQPAKLEDSAVYLCASSKLAGELNEQFFGPGTRLTVL.

The V gene is TRBV6-6, the J gene TRBJ2-1; 8 positions agree with TRBD1. CDR1 is MNHNY, CDR2 SVGAGI, per germline (reference sequence). The CDR3 is made up of 15 amino acids. V dropped 7 bases and J dropped 2; count of bases not matched to a gene: 7. The DNA for the CDR3 is TGTGCCAGCACAGGGGGCGGGGCAACCTACAATGAGCAGTTCTTC. Protein: CASTGGGATYNEQFF.

The chain combines TRBV29-1 with TRBJ1-2; 8 bases fit TRBD1. The V and J ends lost 7 bases and 3 bases, in that order; junction bases with no gene match: 7. Germline CDR1 SQVTM, CDR2 ANQGSEA. The CDR3 contains 13 residues. DNA of the CDR3: TGCAGCGCCGCACAGGGGGGGGACTATGGCTACACCTTC. Translating gives CSAAQGGDYGYTF.

This chain links TRBV19 with TRBJ2-5, with 8 bases identical to TRBD1. Germline V CDR1 and CDR2: LNHDA, SQIVND (reference sequence). After removal of 4 bases from V and 4 bases from J, the junction contained 8 bases not matched to a gene. This CDR3 has 15 amino acids. The CDR3 region is CASSTGQGFSETQYF. The CDR3 bases are TGTGCCAGTAGTACCGGACAGGGTTTTTCAGAGACCCAGTACTTC.

The rearrangement uses TRBV10-3 and TRBJ2-3; TRBD1 matches at 10 bases. Losses at the gene ends were 6 bases for V and 0 bases for J; bases not matched to a gene: 6. Looked up from germline, CDR1 is ENHRY and CDR2 is SYGVKD. The CDR3 spans 16 residues. CDR3 sequence (DNA): TGTGCCATCAGCAGTAGGACAGGGGGGAGCACAGATACGCAGTATTTT. Translation: CAISSRTGGSTDTQYF.

This chain joins TRBV7-3 and TRBJ2-3; possible D gene TRBD2, 5 bases. V lost 8 bases to trimming and J lost 5 bases, with 14 bases between them. CDR3 length equals 13 residues. Per germline, CDR1 SGHTA and CDR2 FQGTGA. DNA of the CDR3: TGTGCCAGCCGGCCCTCAGGAGGAGATACGCAGTATTTT. Protein product: CASRPSGGDTQYF.

V usage is TRBV18 and J usage is TRBJ2-1, with 13 positions matching TRBD2. With V trimmed by 6 bases and J by 10 bases, 15 bases remained unmatched. The CDR3 extends over 17 amino acids. The germline CDR1 and CDR2 sequences are KGHSH and LQKENI. CDR3 sequence: CASSPGLAGLPQGEQFF. The DNA for the CDR3 is TGTGCCAGCTCTCCGGGACTAGCGGGGTTGCCCCAGGGCGAGCAGTTCTTC.

Only a few counts were recorded for this clone. This chain links TRBV6-1 with TRBJ1-5; 8 bases are shared with TRBD1. The CDR3 loop spans 20 amino acids. CDR1 is MNHNS, CDR2 SASEGT, per germline. The V and J ends lost 0 bases and 1 base, in that order; junction bases with no gene match: 14. This CDR3 is CASSEAWQGAGYGSNQPQHF. CDR3 bases: TGTGCCAGCAGTGAAGCTTGGCAGGGGGCCGGGTATGGGAGCAATCAGCCCCAGCATTTT.

The chain uses TRBV19 and TRBJ2-7, with 7 bases identical to TRBD1. Per the germline V gene, CDR1 is LNHDA and CDR2 is SQIVND (reference sequence). The CDR3 has 14 amino acids. With 5 bases clipped from V and 0 bases from J, the junction kept 4 bases outside the gene matches. CDR3 amino acids: CASSLGQHSYEQYF. In nucleotides, the CDR3 is TGTGCCAGTAGTCTGGGACAGCACTCCTACGAGCAGTACTTC.

This clone was seen a few times. The gene calls are TRBV9 and TRBJ1-2; perhaps TRBD1 as D (6 bases). V lost 0 bases, J lost 4 bases, and 16 bases lay in between. Germline V lookup: CDR1 SGDLS, CDR2 YYNGEE. CDR3 size: 16 residues. CDR3 DNA sequence: TGTGCCAGCAGCGTAGACCATAAGGGGGGGATCTATGGCTACACCTTC. This gives the protein CASSVDHKGGIYGYTF.

This chain links TRBV29-1 with TRBJ1-4, with 9 positions matching TRBD1. The ends lost 6 bases at V and 5 bases at J; junction bases unmatched: 7. This CDR3 comprises 14 residues. Per germline, CDR1 SQVTM and CDR2 ANQGSEA. CDR3 loop: CSVDPGQGNEKLFF. DNA of the CDR3: TGCAGCGTAGACCCGGGACAGGGAAATGAAAAACTGTTTTTT.

V and J are TRBV18 and TRBJ1-3; 7 bases fit TRBD1. CDR1 is KGHSH, CDR2 LQKENI, per germline. The CDR3 covers 16 residues. Losses at the gene ends were 0 bases for V and 0 bases for J; bases not matched to a gene: 2. CDR3 protein: CASSPPRTGSGNTIYF. In DNA form, the CDR3 reads TGTGCCAGCTCACCACCCCGGACAGGCTCTGGAAACACCATATATTTT.

This chain links TRBV7-6 with TRBJ2-5; weak D call: TRBD2 (6 bases). Germline CDR1 reads SGHVS; CDR2 reads FNYEAQ. Trimming shortened V by 1 base and J by 4 bases, and 7 bases separated the two germline ends. This CDR3 has 13 amino acids. The CDR3 region is CASSLVAVETQYF. Written as DNA, the CDR3 is TGTGCCAGCAGCTTAGTAGCGGTAGAGACCCAGTACTTC.

V gene TRBV27 combines with J gene TRBJ1-1, with TRBD1 identical over 8 bases. Germline CDR1 MNHEY, CDR2 SMNVEV (reference sequence). Trimming took 3 bases from V and 5 from J; bases not matched to a gene: 17. This CDR3 spans 18 amino acids. The CDR3 reads CASSFPGQGRSPGTEAFF. For the CDR3, the DNA is TGTGCCAGCAGTTTTCCCGGACAGGGACGGTCTCCTGGGACTGAAGCTTTCTTT.